The clone carrying this TCR beta chain was seen at least ten times. As yet, its antigen is unknown. This sample is drawn from a study of metastatic and nonmetastatic thyroid tumors. Study-wide context: Malignant and benign thyroid patients had repertoires compared in peripheral blood and tumor or nodule tissue. Study-wide findings and caveats: Malignant tumors reportedly showed significantly higher TCR beta diversity than benign nodules in both blood and tumor.

In the study's own analysis: The authors used CDR3 differences across clinicopathological groups to build a distant-metastasis classifier for papillary thyroid cancer. With MiXCR, TCRdb called clones anew from the PCR reads. In this record, the V and J calls reflect TCRdb's handling and not the investigators' own analysis. This table has roughly 20,000 clones, approximately 24% appearing once. Thyroid surgery took place with no prior treatment in any patient. Sequences were obtained from tumor tissue. This receptor was identified in a male donor with papillary thyroid cancer or a benign thyroid nodule (not recorded which). Some clones in this sample may be carry-over from other donors' samples.

The CDR3: CSARKPGQVLREQYF. The CDR3 DNA reads as TGCAGTGCTAGAAAACCGGGACAGGTGTTGAGAGAGCAGTACTTC. The rearrangement links TRBV20-1 to TRBJ2-7, with TRBD1 matching 8 bases. The CDR3 is 15 residues long. The V segment lost 2 bases and the J segment 7 bases; nucleotides outside the gene matches: 13. Germline V lookup: CDR1 DFQATT, CDR2 SNEGSKA (reference sequence).